Each of the 21 T cell receptor beta chains below was sequenced from the same sample in a study of cytomegalovirus exposure and HLA in healthy donors. With 60 Vbeta and 13 Jbeta primers, the PCR was carried out. Clones were sequenced by immunoSEQ multiplex PCR, and TCRdb holds only the in-frame ones, with some missing. The sample gives some 150,000 clones, roughly 80% of which show up once; around 3.2% is in the top ten. The sample comprised PBMCs. The receptors come from a male donor in good health and CMV-seronegative.

V is TRBV25-1 and J is TRBJ2-1; no firm D call. In germline, CDR1 is MGHDK, CDR2 SYGVNS. CDR3 length equals 16 residues. Trimming cost V 1 base and J 0 bases, with 10 bases left between them. CDR3 loop: CASSELGSSSYNEQFF. The CDR3 DNA sequence: TGTGCCAGCAGTGAATTGGGCTCGAGCTCCTACAATGAGCAGTTCTTC.

This clone has only one observation. The CDR3 spells CASSSLTSGVTYEQYF. The DNA for the CDR3 is TGTGCCAGCAGCTCATTGACTAGCGGGGTGACATACGAGCAGTACTTC. V gene TRBV7-9 combines with J gene TRBJ2-7; TRBD2 aligns across 11 bases. The CDR3 sequence is 16 residues long. V lost 4 bases, J lost 4 bases, and 9 bases stayed unmatched. Germline values: CDR1 SEHNR, CDR2 FQNEAQ (reference sequence).

This chain joins TRBV7-3 and TRBJ2-4; 7 positions match TRBD2. Germline V gene data show CDR1 as SGHTA and CDR2 as FQGTGA. V trimming: 5 bases; J trimming: 5 bases; junction bases outside the gene matches: 15. The CDR3 has 17 residues. In DNA form, the CDR3 reads TGTGCCAGCAGCCCCCGGGGAGGGCACCAGACAGAAAACATTCAGTACTTC. Its protein product is CASSPRGGHQTENIQYF.

The chain is built from TRBV4-1 and TRBJ2-4; 13 nucleotides align to TRBD2. The CDR3 spans 18 residues. With 1 base clipped from V and 7 bases from J, the junction kept 10 bases outside the gene matches. In germline, CDR1 is MGHRA, CDR2 YSYEKL. CDR3 in amino acids: CASSQVQTSGGSFNIQYF. DNA of the CDR3: TGCGCCAGCAGCCAAGTTCAGACTAGCGGGGGGTCTTTTAACATTCAGTACTTC.

The gene calls are TRBV5-6 and TRBJ2-7; D is ambiguous. The CDR3 consists of 14 residues. Germline assignment: CDR1 SGHDT and CDR2 YYEEEE. The V and J ends lost 1 base and 2 bases respectively, with 10 bases between them. The CDR3 region has the DNA TGTGCCAGCAGCTTGATTCGGTCCCCCTACGAGCAGTACTTC. Translation: CASSLIRSPYEQYF.

Only a few counts were recorded for this clone. CDR3 in amino acids: CASSESRRGISPNEKLFF. Here the CDR3 DNA reads TGCGCCAGCAGTGAGTCGAGGCGGGGGATCAGCCCTAATGAAAAACTGTTTTTT. This chain joins TRBV10-1 and TRBJ1-4; possible D gene TRBD1, 5 bases. Germline CDR1 is WNHNN and CDR2 is SYGVQD (reference sequence). The CDR3 is 18 amino acids. Trimming took 0 bases from V and 3 from J, leaving 17 bases between them.

This clone was seen a few times. V usage is TRBV19 and J usage is TRBJ2-2; D might be TRBD1 (5 bases). CDR3 size: 15 residues. Between the trimmed V and J ends, which lost 8 bases and 3 bases, there was a span of 16 bases. The germline gives CDR1 LNHDA, CDR2 SQIVND (reference sequence). CDR3 DNA: TGTGCCAGTCAGAGAAGGATACAGGACACCGGGGAGCTGTTTTTT. Translated, it gives CASQRRIQDTGELFF.

The genes are TRBV15 and TRBJ1-2, with TRBD1 identical over 8 bases. CDR1 is LNHNV, CDR2 YYDKDF, per germline (reference sequence). The CDR3 extends over 17 amino acids. The trim removed 0 bases at V and 3 bases at J, leaving 9 bases unmatched. The CDR3 loop reads CATSRDIDRGSYYGYTF. In nucleotides, the CDR3 is TGTGCCACCAGCAGAGACATAGACAGGGGATCCTACTATGGCTACACCTTC.

CDR3 coding DNA: TGTGCCAGCAGACTCAGGAATGAAGCTTTCTTT. It codes for CASRLRNEAFF. This chain uses TRBV6-5 with TRBJ1-1, with unresolved D. Germline CDR1 reads MNHEY; CDR2 reads SVGAGI. V was shortened by 6 bases and J by 7 bases, with 9 bases between the two germline ends. The CDR3 extends over 11 amino acids.

The J gene is TRBJ2-1, the V gene TRBV25-1, with D perhaps TRBD2 (5 bases). V lost 7 bases, J lost 5 bases, and 12 bases lay in between. The CDR3 is 13 residues long. Germline CDR1 and CDR2: MGHDK and SYGVNS. The CDR3 DNA sequence: TGTGCCAGCAAGAGAAACGGGGACAATGAGCAGTTCTTC. Amino acid sequence: CASKRNGDNEQFF.

CDR3 DNA: TGTGCCAGTAGCCCCAGGGCCTACGAGCAGTACTTC. Translating it yields CASSPRAYEQYF. This chain uses TRBV19 with TRBJ2-7; a possible D gene is TRBD1 (5 bases). CDR3 length: 12 residues. The ends were cut back, 6 bases at V and 2 bases at J, with 8 bases in the middle. The germline V gene has CDR1 LNHDA and CDR2 SQIVND (reference sequence).

DNA for the CDR3: TGTGCCAGCAGCGCCTCAAATCCCGGTCCGGACAATGAGCAGTTCTTC. Amino acid sequence: CASSASNPGPDNEQFF. The rearrangement links TRBV9 to TRBJ2-1; D is ambiguous. V was cut by 3 bases and J by 5 bases, with 18 bases left in between. CDR3 length equals 16 residues. Looked up from germline, CDR1 is SGDLS and CDR2 is YYNGEE.

The chain carries TRBV5-5 and TRBJ1-2, with TRBD1 identical over 8 bases. Trimming cost V 4 bases and J 5 bases; bases outside gene matches: 4. Germline V gives CDR1 SGHKS, CDR2 YYEKEE (reference sequence). The CDR3 runs 13 residues. The CDR3 DNA is TGTGCCAGCAGCCCGGACAGGGTTTATGGCTACACCTTC. Translated, it gives CASSPDRVYGYTF.

CDR3 DNA: TGTGCCAGCAGCTTGGCCACAGGGTGGGGTAATGAAAAACTGTTTTTT. Protein product: CASSLATGWGNEKLFF. This chain links TRBV5-5 with TRBJ1-4; the D gene is possibly TRBD1 (6 bases). CDR3 size: 16 residues. Per germline, CDR1 SGHKS and CDR2 YYEKEE (reference sequence). V lost 0 bases and J 4 bases, leaving 13 bases between the germline ends.

The genes are TRBV2 and TRBJ1-4; D is ambiguous. Between the trimmed V and J ends, which lost 1 base and 7 bases, there was a span of 13 bases. Germline CDR1 and CDR2: SNHLY and FYNNEI. The CDR3 consists of 15 residues. CDR3 sequence: CASSEEAGHFEKLFF. CDR3 DNA: TGTGCCAGCAGTGAAGAGGCGGGTCATTTTGAAAAACTGTTTTTT.

V gene TRBV2 combines with J gene TRBJ1-1; no definite D call. The CDR3 runs to 16 residues. The V end was cut by 1 base, the J end by 1 base, with 13 bases between. Germline lookup yields CDR1 SNHLY and CDR2 FYNNEI. CDR3 sequence (DNA): TGTGCCAGCAGTGAAGATCGGTACAGTCCGAACACTGAAGCTTTCTTT. Amino acid sequence: CASSEDRYSPNTEAFF. The variable domain in full, completed from reference TRBV2 and TRBJ1-1, reads EPEVTQTPSHQVTQMGQEVILRCVPISNHLYFYWYRQILGQKVEFLVSFYNNEISEKSEIFDDQFSVERPDGSNFTLKIRSTKLEDSAMYFCASSEDRYSPNTEAFFGQGTRLTVV.

The chain couples TRBV10-3 to TRBJ2-7; 11 nucleotides agree with TRBD1. The trim removed 2 bases at V and 2 bases at J, leaving 5 bases unmatched. The CDR3 sequence is 16 residues long. CDR1 ENHRY and CDR2 SYGVKD come from the germline V gene. For the CDR3, the DNA is TGTGCCATCAGTGAGCCCTGGACAGGGGGCACCTACGAGCAGTACTTC. Protein: CAISEPWTGGTYEQYF.

The chain is built from TRBV27 and TRBJ1-6; 12 bases agree with TRBD1. Germline V CDR1 and CDR2: MNHEY, SMNVEV (reference sequence). This CDR3 spans 18 amino acids. Trimming cost V 7 bases and J 7 bases; bases outside gene matches: 14. The CDR3 sequence: CASTSGPRDRGRNSPLHF. The CDR3, as DNA: TGTGCCAGCACCTCAGGGCCACGGGACAGGGGGCGGAATTCACCCCTCCACTTT.

Only one count was recorded for this clone. The rearrangement uses TRBV6-5 and TRBJ2-5; TRBD1 matches 9 bases. This CDR3 has 14 amino acids. Trimming took 4 bases from V and 5 from J; bases not matched to a gene: 5. Germline-derived CDR1 and CDR2 are MNHEY and SVGAGI. The CDR3: CASSWDRVRETQYF. As DNA, the CDR3 is TGTGCCAGCAGTTGGGACAGGGTACGGGAGACCCAGTACTTC.

The V gene is TRBV5-4, the J gene TRBJ1-6, with D possibly matching TRBD1 (5 bases). CDR1 and CDR2 (germline): SGHNT, YYREEE (reference sequence). CDR3 length equals 15 residues. V was cut by 2 bases and J by 7 bases, with 13 bases left in between. CDR3 amino acids: CASSFRGKQNSPLHF. In nucleotides, the CDR3 is TGTGCCAGCAGCTTCCGGGGGAAACAGAATTCACCCCTCCACTTT.

This clone was counted a single time. V gene TRBV27 combines with J gene TRBJ1-2, with a weak D call TRBD1 (6 bases). This CDR3 has 15 amino acids. Germline CDR1 reads MNHEY; CDR2 reads SMNVEV (reference sequence). V was clipped by 6 bases and J by 6 bases, with 20 bases between them. The CDR3 region is CASSLVAGDRNGYTF. The CDR3 DNA sequence: TGTGCCAGCAGCCTGGTGGCAGGGGATCGGAATGGCTACACCTTC.